This TCR beta chain is drawn from a study of T cell repertoires in cytomegalovirus infection. Study-wide background: CMV epitopes that were recently identified and HLA-C-restricted were used alongside well-studied HLA-B-restricted ones. Public signatures in TCR beta pointed to CMV infection and matching HLA type. Study-wide points: HLA-C-restricted CMV clonotypes gave the most frequent clonotype in two of eight donors.

For this clonotype: As yet, its antigen is unknown.

TCRdb ran MiXCR on the reads and lists one entry per CDR3 protein. The table lists a few hundred thousand distinct CDR3 sequences, roughly 28% of them singletons, with 20% in the top ten. The material was cultured PBMCs, obtained from culture after CMV antigen stimulation. This TCR derives from a human donor in good health (CMV status not recorded). Some clones in this sample may be carry-over from other donors' samples.

CDR3 amino acids: CASSSNRGRGTEAFF. The CDR3 nucleotides read TGTGCCAGCAGCTCCAACAGGGGGAGAGGCACTGAAGCTTTCTTT. The V gene is TRBV5-6, the J gene TRBJ1-1, with TRBD1 matching over 8 bases. After removal of 3 bases from V and 4 bases from J, the junction contained 8 bases not matched to a gene. Germline CDR1 is SGHDT and CDR2 is YYEEEE. The CDR3 spans 15 residues. Filled out from reference TRBV5-6 and TRBJ1-1, the complete variable domain reads DAGVTQSPTHLIKTRGQQVTLRCSPKSGHDTVSWYQQALGQGPQFIFQYYEEEERQRGNFPDRFSGHQFPNYSSELNVNALLLGDSALYLCASSSNRGRGTEAFFGQGTRLTVV.